This paragraph covers one TCR beta chain sequence. Antigen unknown. There was one heparinised blood draw per donor, averaging around 100 mL. Based on CD45RO/CCR7/CD25/CD127/CD95/CD27, CD4+ regulatory, stem cell-like memory, naive and central memory cells were sorted. This CDR3 spans 15 amino acids. CDR1 is MGHRA, CDR2 YSYEKL, per germline. V was trimmed by 6 bases and J by 9 bases, leaving 21 bases between them. The record originates from a study of beta chain features in type 1 diabetes. Findings and limits, study-wide: Patients with Type 1 diabetes showed moderately but significantly shorter TCRB CDR3s in all four CD4+ subsets.

Sequencing targeted expressed TCRB transcripts, as all isolated RNA had been reverse transcribed. Assay used: immunoSEQ multiplex PCR; TCRdb lists only in-frame clones, some missing. The sample gives roughly 500,000 clones, roughly 11% of which show up once; approximately 0.045% is in the top ten. The J gene is TRBJ1-5, the V gene TRBV4-1; possible D gene TRBD1, 6 bases. This TCR derives from a woman aged 18-30 years in good health. Material for sequencing was naive CD4+ T cells from blood. CDR3 DNA: TGCGCCAGCAGTCCTGGTTCCGGGGGCTCCCTGCCCCAGCATTTT. This sequence encodes CASSPGSGGSLPQHF.